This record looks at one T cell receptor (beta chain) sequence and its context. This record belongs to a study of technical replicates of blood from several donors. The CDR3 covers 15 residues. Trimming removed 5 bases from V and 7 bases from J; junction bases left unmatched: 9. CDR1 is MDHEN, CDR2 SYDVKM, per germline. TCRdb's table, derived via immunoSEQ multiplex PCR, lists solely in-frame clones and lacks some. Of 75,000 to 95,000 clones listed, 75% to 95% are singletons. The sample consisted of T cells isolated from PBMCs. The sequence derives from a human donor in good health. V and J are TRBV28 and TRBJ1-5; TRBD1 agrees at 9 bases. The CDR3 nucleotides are TGTGCCAGCAGTCCCGGGACAGGGAGTTGGCAGCCCCAGCATTTT. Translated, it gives CASSPGTGSWQPQHF.